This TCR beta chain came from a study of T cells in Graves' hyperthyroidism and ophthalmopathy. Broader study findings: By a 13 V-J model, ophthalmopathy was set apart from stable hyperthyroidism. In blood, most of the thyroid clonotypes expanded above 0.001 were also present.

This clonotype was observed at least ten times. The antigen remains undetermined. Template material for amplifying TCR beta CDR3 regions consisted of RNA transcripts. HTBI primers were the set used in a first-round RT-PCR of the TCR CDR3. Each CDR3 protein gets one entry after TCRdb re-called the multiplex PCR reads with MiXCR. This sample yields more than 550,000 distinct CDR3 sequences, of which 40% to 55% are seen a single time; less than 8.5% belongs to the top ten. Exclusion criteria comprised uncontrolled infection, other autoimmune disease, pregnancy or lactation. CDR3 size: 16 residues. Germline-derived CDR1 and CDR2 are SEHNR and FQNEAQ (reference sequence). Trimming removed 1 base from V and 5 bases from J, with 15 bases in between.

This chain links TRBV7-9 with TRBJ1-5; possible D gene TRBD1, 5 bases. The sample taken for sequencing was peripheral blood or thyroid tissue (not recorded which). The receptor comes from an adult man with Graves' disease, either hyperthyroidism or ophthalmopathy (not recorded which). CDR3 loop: CASSLGQRGIYQPQHF. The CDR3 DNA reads TGTGCCAGCAGCTTAGGACAGCGGGGAATTTATCAGCCCCAGCATTTT.